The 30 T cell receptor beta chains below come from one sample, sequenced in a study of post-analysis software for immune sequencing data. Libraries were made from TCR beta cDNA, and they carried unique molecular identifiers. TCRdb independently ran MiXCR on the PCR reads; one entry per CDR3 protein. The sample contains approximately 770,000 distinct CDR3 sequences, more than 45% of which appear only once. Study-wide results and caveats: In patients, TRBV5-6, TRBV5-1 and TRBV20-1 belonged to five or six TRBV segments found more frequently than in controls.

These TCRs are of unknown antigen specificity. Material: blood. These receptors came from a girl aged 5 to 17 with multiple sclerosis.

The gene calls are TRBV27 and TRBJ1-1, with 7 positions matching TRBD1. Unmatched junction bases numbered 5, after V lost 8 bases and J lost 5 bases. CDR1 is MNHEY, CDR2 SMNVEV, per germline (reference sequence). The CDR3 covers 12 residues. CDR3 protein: CASQTGTTEAFF. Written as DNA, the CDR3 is TGTGCCAGCCAGACAGGGACAACTGAAGCTTTCTTT.

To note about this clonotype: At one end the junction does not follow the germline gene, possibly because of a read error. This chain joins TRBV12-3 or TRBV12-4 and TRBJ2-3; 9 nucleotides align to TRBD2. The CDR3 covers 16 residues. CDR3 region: CASSLSLAGSTDTEYF. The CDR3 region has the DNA TGTGCCAGCAGTTTATCCCTAGCGGGAAGCACAGATACGGAGTATTTT.

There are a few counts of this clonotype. DNA of the CDR3: TGTGCCAGCAGCCCCTACGGCAGGGATGAAAAACTGTTTTTT. Its protein product is CASSPYGRDEKLFF. The chain combines TRBV7-2 with TRBJ1-4; a weak D match, TRBD1 (5 bases). CDR1 is SGHTA and CDR2 is FQGNSA in the germline V gene. The CDR3 spans 14 residues. V lost 5 bases, J lost 6 bases, and 13 bases lay in between.

The CDR3 nucleotides are TGTGCCAGCAGACAGCAGGACAGGGATCATGAGCAGTTCTTC. This encodes CASRQQDRDHEQFF. This chain joins TRBV5-4 and TRBJ2-1; 8 nucleotides match TRBD1. V lost 5 bases and J lost 8; bases outside the gene matches: 9. This CDR3 contains 14 residues. Germline V lookup: CDR1 SGHNT, CDR2 YYREEE (reference sequence). Combining the CDR3 with reference TRBV5-4 and TRBJ2-1 gives the whole variable domain ETGVTQSPTHLIKTRGQQVTLRCSSQSGHNTVSWYQQALGQGPQFIFQYYREEENGRGNFPPRFSGLQFPNYSSELNVNALELDDSALYLCASRQQDRDHEQFFGPGTRLTVL.

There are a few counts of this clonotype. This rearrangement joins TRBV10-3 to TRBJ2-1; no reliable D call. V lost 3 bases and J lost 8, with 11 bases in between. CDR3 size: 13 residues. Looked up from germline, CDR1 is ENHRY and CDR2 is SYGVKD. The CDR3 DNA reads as TGTGCCATCAGTGATCTGGGTAGTGATGAGCAGTTCTTC. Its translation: CAISDLGSDEQFF.

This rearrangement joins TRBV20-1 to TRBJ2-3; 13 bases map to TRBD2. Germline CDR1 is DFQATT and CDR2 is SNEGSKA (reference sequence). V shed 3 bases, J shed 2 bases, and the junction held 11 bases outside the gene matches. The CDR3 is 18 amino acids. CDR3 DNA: TGCAGTGCTAGCGATGGACTAGCGGGAGATGCATTCACAGATACGCAGTATTTT. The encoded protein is CSASDGLAGDAFTDTQYF.

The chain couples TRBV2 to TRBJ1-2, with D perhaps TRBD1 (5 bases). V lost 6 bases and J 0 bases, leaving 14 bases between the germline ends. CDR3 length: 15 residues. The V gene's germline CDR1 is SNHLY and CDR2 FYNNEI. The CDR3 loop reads CASRPAGGTNYGYTF. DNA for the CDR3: TGTGCCAGCAGGCCGGCCGGGGGAACTAACTATGGCTACACCTTC.

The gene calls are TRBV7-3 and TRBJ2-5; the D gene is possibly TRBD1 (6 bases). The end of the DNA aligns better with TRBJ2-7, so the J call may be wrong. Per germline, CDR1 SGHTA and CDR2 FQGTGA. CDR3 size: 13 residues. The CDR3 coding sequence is TGTGCCAGCTCCTTAGGTGACAGGAACGAGCAGTACTTC. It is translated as CASSLGDRNEQYF.

CDR3 in amino acids: CASSLGLAPHNEQFF. For the CDR3, the DNA is TGTGCCAGCAGCTTGGGACTAGCGCCCCACAATGAGCAGTTCTTC. This chain links TRBV9 with TRBJ2-1, with 10 nucleotides matching TRBD2. Germline loops: CDR1 SGDLS, CDR2 YYNGEE. The CDR3 totals 15 residues. With 4 bases clipped from V and 5 bases from J, the junction kept 6 bases outside the gene matches.

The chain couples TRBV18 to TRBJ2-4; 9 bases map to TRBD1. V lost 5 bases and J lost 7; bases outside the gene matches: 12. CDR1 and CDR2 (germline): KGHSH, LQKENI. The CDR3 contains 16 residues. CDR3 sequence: CASSVGTGSSTNIQYF. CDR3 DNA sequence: TGTGCCAGCTCAGTCGGGACAGGGTCCTCGACGAACATTCAGTACTTC.

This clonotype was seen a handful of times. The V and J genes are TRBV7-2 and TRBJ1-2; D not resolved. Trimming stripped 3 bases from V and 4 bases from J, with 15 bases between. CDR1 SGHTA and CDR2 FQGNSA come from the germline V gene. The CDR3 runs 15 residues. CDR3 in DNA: TGTGCCAGCAGCTTGACCAGGACCCCATTCTATGGCTACACCTTC. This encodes CASSLTRTPFYGYTF.

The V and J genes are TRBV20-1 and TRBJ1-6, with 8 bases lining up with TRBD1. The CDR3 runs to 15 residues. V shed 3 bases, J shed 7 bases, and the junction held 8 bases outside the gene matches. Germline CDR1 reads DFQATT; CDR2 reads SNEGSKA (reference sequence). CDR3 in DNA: TGCAGTGCTAGTCCCTCGACAGGGGCGAATTCACCCCTCCACTTT. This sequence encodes CSASPSTGANSPLHF.

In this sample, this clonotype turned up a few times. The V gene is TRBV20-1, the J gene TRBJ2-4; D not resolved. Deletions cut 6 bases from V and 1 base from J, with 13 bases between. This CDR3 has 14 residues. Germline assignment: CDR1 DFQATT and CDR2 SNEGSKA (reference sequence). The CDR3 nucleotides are TGCAGTGCGGTCCCAGTGAGGGCCAAAAACATTCAGTACTTC. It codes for CSAVPVRAKNIQYF.

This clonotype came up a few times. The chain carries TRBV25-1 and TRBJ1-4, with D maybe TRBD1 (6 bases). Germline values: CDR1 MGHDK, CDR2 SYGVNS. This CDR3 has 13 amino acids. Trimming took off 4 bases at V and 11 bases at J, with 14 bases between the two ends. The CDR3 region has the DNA TGTGCCAGCAGTGCGGGGGCGCGGATGAAACTGTTTTTT. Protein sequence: CASSAGARMKLFF.

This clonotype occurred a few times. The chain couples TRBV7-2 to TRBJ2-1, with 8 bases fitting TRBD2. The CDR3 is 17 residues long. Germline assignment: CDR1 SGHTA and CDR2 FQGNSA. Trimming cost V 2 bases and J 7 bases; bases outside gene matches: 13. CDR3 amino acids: CASSLLEPSGRRNEQFF. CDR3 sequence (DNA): TGTGCCAGCAGCTTACTGGAACCCAGCGGGAGACGAAATGAGCAGTTCTTC. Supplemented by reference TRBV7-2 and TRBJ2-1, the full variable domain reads GAGVSQSPSNKVTEKGKDVELRCDPISGHTALYWYRQSLGQGLEFLIYFQGNSAPDKSGLPSDRFSAERTGGSVSTLTIQRTQQEDSAVYLCASSLLEPSGRRNEQFFGPGTRLTVL.

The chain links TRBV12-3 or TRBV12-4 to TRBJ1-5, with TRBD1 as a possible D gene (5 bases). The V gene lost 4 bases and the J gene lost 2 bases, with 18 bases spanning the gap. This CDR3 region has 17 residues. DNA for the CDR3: TGTGCCAGCAGTTATACAGGCGGAACGTACGGCAATCAGCCCCAGCATTTT. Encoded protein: CASSYTGGTYGNQPQHF.

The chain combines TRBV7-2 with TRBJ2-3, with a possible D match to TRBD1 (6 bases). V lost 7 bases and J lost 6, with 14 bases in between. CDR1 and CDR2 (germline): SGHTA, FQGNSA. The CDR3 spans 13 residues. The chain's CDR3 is CASTGQSFDTQYF. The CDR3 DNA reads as TGTGCCAGCACCGGACAGTCGTTCGATACGCAGTATTTT. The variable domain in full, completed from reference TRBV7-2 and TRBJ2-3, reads GAGVSQSPSNKVTEKGKDVELRCDPISGHTALYWYRQSLGQGLEFLIYFQGNSAPDKSGLPSDRFSAERTGGSVSTLTIQRTQQEDSAVYLCASTGQSFDTQYFGPGTRLTVL.

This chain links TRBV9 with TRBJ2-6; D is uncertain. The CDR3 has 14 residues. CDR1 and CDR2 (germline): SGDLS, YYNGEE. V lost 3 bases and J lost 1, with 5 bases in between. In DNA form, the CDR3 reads TGTGCCAGCAGCGGAGAGTCTGGGGCCAACGTCCTGACTTTC. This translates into CASSGESGANVLTF.

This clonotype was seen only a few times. This CDR3 reads CSLSRGNQETQYF. The CDR3 nucleotides are TGCAGCTTGAGCAGGGGGAACCAAGAGACCCAGTACTTC. V gene TRBV29-1 combines with J gene TRBJ2-5; 7 bases fit TRBD1. CDR3 length: 13 residues. J lost 0 bases, V lost 8 bases, and 6 bases had no gene match. The germline V gene encodes CDR1 SQVTM and CDR2 ANQGSEA.

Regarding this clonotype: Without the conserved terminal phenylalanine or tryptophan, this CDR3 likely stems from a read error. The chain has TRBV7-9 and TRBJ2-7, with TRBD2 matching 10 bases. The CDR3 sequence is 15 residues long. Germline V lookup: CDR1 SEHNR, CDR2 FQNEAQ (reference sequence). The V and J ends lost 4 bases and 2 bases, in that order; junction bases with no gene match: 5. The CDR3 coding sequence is TGTGCCAGCAGCTCCACTAGCGGGGCGCCCTACGAGCAGTACTTA. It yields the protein CASSSTSGAPYEQYL.

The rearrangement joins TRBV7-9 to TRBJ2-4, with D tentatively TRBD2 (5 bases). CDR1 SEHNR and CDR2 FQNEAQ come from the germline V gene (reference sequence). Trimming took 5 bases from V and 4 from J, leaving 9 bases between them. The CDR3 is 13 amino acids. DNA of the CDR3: TGTGCCAGCAGCAGCGGCATAAAAAACATTCAGTACTTC. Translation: CASSSGIKNIQYF.

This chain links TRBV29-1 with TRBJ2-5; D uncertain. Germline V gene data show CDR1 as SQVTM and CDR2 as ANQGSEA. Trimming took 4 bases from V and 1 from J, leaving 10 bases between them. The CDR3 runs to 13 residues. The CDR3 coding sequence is TGCAGCGTTGCGACGGACCTCCAAGAGACCCAGTACTTC. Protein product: CSVATDLQETQYF.

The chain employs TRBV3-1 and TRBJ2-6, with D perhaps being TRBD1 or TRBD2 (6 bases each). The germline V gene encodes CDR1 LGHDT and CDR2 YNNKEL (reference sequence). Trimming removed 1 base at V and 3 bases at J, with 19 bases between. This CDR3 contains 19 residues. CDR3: CASSQVSVSGAYGANVLTF. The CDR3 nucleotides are TGTGCCAGCAGCCAAGTATCGGTATCGGGGGCCTATGGGGCCAACGTCCTGACTTTC.

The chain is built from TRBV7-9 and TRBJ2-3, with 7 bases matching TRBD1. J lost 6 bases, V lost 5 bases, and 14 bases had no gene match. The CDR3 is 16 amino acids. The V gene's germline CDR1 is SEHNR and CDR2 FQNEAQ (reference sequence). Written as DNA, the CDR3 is TGTGCCAGCAGCGCCAAGACAGGGTGGAGGTCCGATACGCAGTATTTT. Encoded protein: CASSAKTGWRSDTQYF.

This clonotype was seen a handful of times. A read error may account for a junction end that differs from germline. In DNA, the CDR3 is TGTGCCAGCAGTTCAGGACAGGGACCGTACTTC. Residues: CASSSGQGPYF. V and J are TRBV12-3 or TRBV12-4 and TRBJ2-1; 8 bases fit TRBD1. CDR3 size: 11 residues.

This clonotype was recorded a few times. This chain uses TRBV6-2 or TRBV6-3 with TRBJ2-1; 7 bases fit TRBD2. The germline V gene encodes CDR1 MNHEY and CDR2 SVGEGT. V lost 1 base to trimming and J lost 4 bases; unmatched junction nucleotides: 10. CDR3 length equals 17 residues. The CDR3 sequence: CASSYFLPTSTYNEQFF. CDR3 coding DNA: TGTGCCAGCAGTTACTTTCTCCCGACTAGCACTTACAATGAGCAGTTCTTC.

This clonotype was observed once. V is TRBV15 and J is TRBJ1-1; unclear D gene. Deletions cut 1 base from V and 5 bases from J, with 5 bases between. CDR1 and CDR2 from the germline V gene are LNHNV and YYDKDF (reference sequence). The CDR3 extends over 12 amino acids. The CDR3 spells CATSRVITEAFF. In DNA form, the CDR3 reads TGTGCCACCAGCAGAGTAATTACTGAAGCTTTCTTT.

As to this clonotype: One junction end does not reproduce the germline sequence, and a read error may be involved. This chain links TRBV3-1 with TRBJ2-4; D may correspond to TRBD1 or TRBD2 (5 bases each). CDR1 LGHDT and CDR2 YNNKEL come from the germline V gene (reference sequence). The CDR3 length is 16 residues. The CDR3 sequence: CTSSPTGLDDQGIQYF. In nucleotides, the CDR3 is TGTACCAGCAGCCCCACCGGACTGGACGATCAGGGCATTCAGTACTTC.

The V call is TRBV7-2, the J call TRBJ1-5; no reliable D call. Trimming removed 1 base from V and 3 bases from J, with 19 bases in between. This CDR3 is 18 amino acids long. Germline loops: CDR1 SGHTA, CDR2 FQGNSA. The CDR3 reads CASSLDAGSLRTNQPQHF. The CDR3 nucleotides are TGTGCCAGCAGCTTAGATGCGGGTAGCCTTAGGACCAATCAGCCCCAGCATTTT.

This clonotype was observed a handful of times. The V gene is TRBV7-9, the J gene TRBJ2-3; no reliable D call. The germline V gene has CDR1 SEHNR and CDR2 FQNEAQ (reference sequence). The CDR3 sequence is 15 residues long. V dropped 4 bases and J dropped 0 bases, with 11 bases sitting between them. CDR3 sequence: CASSSQDGSTDTQYF. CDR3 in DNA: TGTGCCAGCAGCTCCCAGGACGGTAGCACAGATACGCAGTATTTT.